The 5 T cell receptor beta chains below all came from one sample that was sequenced in a study of T cells after yellow fever vaccination. TCRdb re-derived calls from the 5' RACE reads in MiXCR, one entry per CDR3 protein. This repertoire shows over 110,000 distinct CDR3 sequences, more than 6% found once; its top ten account for roughly 0.73%. This material consisted of CD4+ T cells sorted from PBMCs, taken 5 days after the yellow fever booster vaccination. These receptor sequences come from a man younger than 45 who received the YFV17D yellow fever vaccine.

The sample holds many counts of this clonotype. The rearrangement joins TRBV9 to TRBJ1-6; 8 bases are a match to TRBD1. This CDR3 contains 12 residues. CDR1 and CDR2 from the germline V gene are SGDLS and YYNGEE. Losses at the gene ends were 1 base for V and 13 bases for J; bases not matched to a gene: 1. CDR3 coding DNA: TGTGCCAGCAGCGTAACAGGGGGGCCCCTCCACTTT. It translates to CASSVTGGPLHF.

This clonotype was detected ten times or more. The chain links TRBV9 to TRBJ1-1, with a weak D call TRBD1 (5 bases). V was shortened by 7 bases and J by 0 bases, with 10 bases between the two germline ends. The germline V gene encodes CDR1 SGDLS and CDR2 YYNGEE. There are 13 residues in the CDR3. Here the CDR3 DNA reads TGTGCCAGCGGGAGAGGGGTGAACACTGAAGCTTTCTTT. It is translated as CASGRGVNTEAFF.

The table lists this clonotype with many counts. This chain connects TRBV7-8 to TRBJ2-1; D is undetermined. This CDR3 comprises 11 residues. CDR1 SGHVS and CDR2 FQNEAQ come from the germline V gene. The V end lost 5 bases, the J end lost 7 bases, and 6 bases lay between the germline ends. CDR3 loop: CASSTVNEQFF. In DNA, the CDR3 is TGTGCCAGCAGCACGGTGAATGAGCAGTTCTTC.

This clonotype occurred many times. The chain couples TRBV12-3 or TRBV12-4 to TRBJ2-1, with D possibly being TRBD1 (6 bases). This CDR3 spans 15 amino acids. V lost 7 bases to trimming and J lost 5 bases, with 18 bases between them. The CDR3 DNA sequence: TGTGCCAGCAACCGAGGGGACACTCATCACAATGAGCAGTTCTTC. Amino acid sequence: CASNRGDTHHNEQFF.

There are many counts of this clonotype. The chain recombines TRBV6-5 with TRBJ2-2, with TRBD2 matching over 7 bases. This CDR3 region has 16 residues. V trimming: 2 bases; J trimming: 5 bases; junction bases outside the gene matches: 8. Germline CDR1 MNHEY, CDR2 SVGAGI. The CDR3 protein is CASSYTLVGGTGELFF. Written as DNA, the CDR3 is TGTGCCAGCAGTTACACCCTAGTCGGGGGGACCGGGGAGCTGTTTTTT.